One sample yielded the 20 T cell receptor beta chains listed below, sequenced in a study of preoperative IRX-2 immunotherapy in early breast cancer. Described treatment: preoperative locoregional IRX-2 cytokine immunotherapy. Data came from immunoSEQ multiplex PCR; TCRdb stores just in-frame clones and leaves some out. The sample carries around 38,000 clones, roughly 80% recorded once. Material: tumor tissue, obtained after IRX-2 immunotherapy. All receptors come from a human donor with breast cancer.

This clone has a handful of counts. The chain has TRBV6-8 and TRBJ2-7; D gene unclear. Germline V CDR1 and CDR2: MNHGY, SAAAGT. Trimming cost V 5 bases and J 3 bases, with 14 bases left between them. CDR3 size: 14 residues. CDR3 bases: TGTGCCAGCAGTAGAAATCCGATCGACTACGAGCAGTACTTC. It is translated as CASSRNPIDYEQYF.

This clone came up a few times. The V gene is TRBV6-8, the J gene TRBJ1-1; tentatively, D is TRBD1 (5 bases). Trimming removed 7 bases at V and 2 bases at J, with 11 bases between. Germline V gene data show CDR1 as MNHGY and CDR2 as SAAAGT. The CDR3 totals 13 residues. Here the CDR3 reads CASTDSTNTEAFF. The CDR3 region has the DNA TGTGCCAGCACCGACAGTACCAACACTGAAGCTTTCTTT.

The V and J genes are TRBV14 and TRBJ1-2, with D possibly TRBD1 on 5 matching bases. Germline V gene data show CDR1 as SGHDN and CDR2 as FVKESK. V lost 6 bases and J 5 bases, leaving 10 bases between the germline ends. This CDR3 spans 12 amino acids. CDR3 sequence reads: CASSAGRYGYTF. The CDR3, as DNA: TGTGCCAGCAGTGCAGGGAGATATGGCTACACCTTC.

Details on this clone: Compared with germline, one end of the junction differs, possibly owing to a read error. CDR3 nucleotides: TGTGCCAGCAGCCAAAAGGTCAGGGGGCAGGTTCCCTTC. The encoded protein is CASSQKVRGQVPF. This chain uses TRBV6-8 with TRBJ1-2; the match to TRBD1 covers 8 bases. The CDR3 consists of 13 residues. Germline V gives CDR1 MNHGY, CDR2 SAAAGT.

The chain links TRBV18 to TRBJ1-4, with D unresolved. Trimming pared 3 bases from V and 0 bases from J, leaving 8 bases between. This CDR3 spans 15 amino acids. Germline values: CDR1 KGHSH, CDR2 LQKENI. CDR3 residues: CASSPALATNEKLFF. DNA of the CDR3: TGTGCCAGCTCACCGGCACTTGCAACTAATGAAAAACTGTTTTTT.

The chain couples TRBV11-3 to TRBJ1-4; 7 bases align to TRBD1. V shed 3 bases, J shed 6 bases, and the junction held 7 bases outside the gene matches. This CDR3 spans 15 amino acids. CDR1 SGHNT and CDR2 YENEEA come from the germline V gene. The CDR3 DNA follows: TGTGCCAGCAGCTTGCAACAGGGGAGGGATGAAAAACTGTTTTTT. Residues: CASSLQQGRDEKLFF.

The chain is built from TRBV6-8 and TRBJ1-1; D is ambiguous. The CDR3 contains 15 residues. V dropped 6 bases and J dropped 2 bases, with 16 bases sitting between them. Germline-derived CDR1 and CDR2 are MNHGY and SAAAGT. This CDR3 is CASSYQPEGNTEAFF. CDR3 bases: TGTGCCAGCAGCTATCAGCCAGAAGGAAACACTGAAGCTTTCTTT.

The chain carries TRBV11-3 and TRBJ2-7; a possible D gene is TRBD2 (5 bases). Germline lookup yields CDR1 SGHNT and CDR2 YENEEA. The CDR3 has 14 amino acids. The V gene lost 5 bases and the J gene lost 0 bases, with 11 bases spanning the gap. The CDR3 sequence is CASSPIAGSYEQYF. The CDR3, as DNA: TGTGCCAGCAGCCCCATCGCGGGCTCCTACGAGCAGTACTTC.

The CDR3: CASSLAATDTQYF. CDR3 nucleotides: TGTGCCAGCAGCTTAGCGGCCACAGATACGCAGTATTTT. The chain employs TRBV7-1 and TRBJ2-3, with a tentative D call TRBD2 (6 bases). TRBV7-1 is annotated as an ORF whose role is uncertain. V lost 4 bases and J lost 2, with 7 bases in between. The CDR3 runs to 13 residues.

The chain uses TRBV5-1 and TRBJ1-1; 8 positions agree with TRBD1. Germline V gene data show CDR1 as SGHRS and CDR2 as YFSETQ. V shed 0 bases, J shed 4 bases, and the junction held 5 bases outside the gene matches. This CDR3 is built from 15 residues. In DNA form, the CDR3 reads TGCGCCAGCAGCTTGGGACAGGGGTTGGGCACTGAAGCTTTCTTT. Protein: CASSLGQGLGTEAFF.

The chain has TRBV11-3 and TRBJ2-3; 8 bases align to TRBD2. Germline V gene sequence: CDR1 SGHNT, CDR2 YENEEA. This CDR3 region has 14 residues. The V gene end was trimmed by 7 bases and the J gene end by 2 bases; junction bases not matched to a gene: 5. CDR3 DNA: TGTGCCAGCACTGGGCGGGGGGACACAGATACGCAGTATTTT. Amino acids: CASTGRGDTDTQYF. Full variable domain (remainder filled in from reference TRBV11-3 and TRBJ2-3): EAGVVQSPRYKIIEKKQPVAFWCNPISGHNTLYWYLQNLGQGPELLIRYENEEAVDDSQLPKDRFSAERLKGVDSTLKIQPAELGDSAVYLCASTGRGDTDTQYFGPGTRLTVL.

The V call is TRBV6-8, the J call TRBJ1-6, with D unresolved. CDR3 length equals 14 residues. V lost 8 bases and J lost 6, with 14 bases in between. Germline V gene data show CDR1 as MNHGY and CDR2 as SAAAGT. The CDR3 reads CASAGRVGNSPLHF. CDR3 DNA: TGTGCCAGCGCAGGACGGGTGGGTAATTCACCCCTCCACTTT.

The CDR3: CASSPGLAGASGHDEQFF. The CDR3 DNA reads TGTGCCAGCAGCCCCGGACTAGCGGGGGCATCCGGACACGATGAGCAGTTCTTC. The J gene is TRBJ2-1, the V gene TRBV7-7; 13 bases are shared with TRBD2. The CDR3 sequence is 18 residues long. Germline loops: CDR1 SSHAT, CDR2 FNYEAQ (reference sequence). After removal of 5 bases from V and 8 bases from J, the junction contained 15 bases not matched to a gene.

V and J are TRBV29-1 and TRBJ2-7; tentatively, D is TRBD1 (6 bases). The CDR3 contains 14 residues. CDR1 and CDR2 (germline): SQVTM, ANQGSEA. V was shortened by 6 bases and J by 4 bases, with 19 bases between the two germline ends. The CDR3 reads CSVLVTGTSYEQYF. The CDR3 DNA reads as TGCAGCGTGCTCGTAACAGGGACAAGTTACGAGCAGTACTTC.

The chain carries TRBV19 and TRBJ1-4; D uncertain. The CDR3 spans 14 residues. The germline V gene encodes CDR1 LNHDA and CDR2 SQIVND (reference sequence). V was shortened by 3 bases and J by 8 bases, with 13 bases between the two germline ends. CDR3 coding DNA: TGTGCCAGTAGTATCCGACCCCGCCCCGAAAAACTGTTTTTT. Translated: CASSIRPRPEKLFF.

The chain uses TRBV9 and TRBJ1-3; D is possibly TRBD1 (6 bases). This CDR3 spans 17 amino acids. The V gene's germline CDR1 is SGDLS and CDR2 YYNGEE. The V gene lost 0 bases and the J gene lost 2 bases, with 15 bases spanning the gap. CDR3 region: CASSVAPIQGTGNTIYF. DNA of the CDR3: TGTGCCAGCAGCGTAGCTCCAATACAGGGAACTGGAAACACCATATATTTT.

The chain joins TRBV30 to TRBJ1-1; D uncertain. V lost 1 base and J lost 1, with 4 bases in between. This CDR3 region has 12 residues. Looked up from germline, CDR1 is GTSNPN and CDR2 is SVGIG (reference sequence). CDR3 sequence reads: CAWSGQNTEAFF. CDR3 coding DNA: TGTGCCTGGAGTGGACAGAACACTGAAGCTTTCTTT.

The chain carries TRBV15 and TRBJ1-4, with a weak D call TRBD1 (5 bases). There are 15 residues in the CDR3. Germline lookup yields CDR1 LNHNV and CDR2 YYDKDF (reference sequence). The V gene lost 0 bases and the J gene lost 8 bases, with 13 bases spanning the gap. CDR3 sequence reads: CATSRDLGDQEKLFF. Written as DNA, the CDR3 is TGTGCCACCAGCAGAGATTTGGGGGATCAGGAAAAACTGTTTTTT.

The CDR3 region has the DNA TGTGCCAGCAGTGTTGTCAGGGGGAAAGAGACCCAGTACTTC. The encoded protein is CASSVVRGKETQYF. This chain links TRBV6-8 with TRBJ2-5; 7 positions agree with TRBD1. V lost 5 bases and J lost 3; bases outside the gene matches: 6. The CDR3 extends over 14 amino acids. Per germline, CDR1 MNHGY and CDR2 SAAAGT.

This clone was counted between two and nine times. The chain recombines TRBV19 with TRBJ2-2, with D perhaps TRBD1 (6 bases). Germline V lookup: CDR1 LNHDA, CDR2 SQIVND (reference sequence). V lost 7 bases to trimming and J lost 7 bases, with 19 bases between them. This CDR3 has 15 amino acids. DNA of the CDR3: TGTGCCAGTAACGACAGGTTTAGTCGCGGCGGGGAGCTGTTTTTT. Encoded protein: CASNDRFSRGGELFF.